A selection of T cell receptor beta chains follows, all from one sample in a study of T-cell reconstitution after alpha-beta-depleted transplantation in children. TCRdb reprocessed the PCR reads with MiXCR, giving one entry per CDR3 protein. Of about 610,000 distinct CDR3 sequences listed, roughly a tenth were seen once; the top ten hold roughly 4%. Material: PBMCs from the stem cell graft donor, obtained from the stem cell graft. Receptor source: a human donor who donated a stem cell graft to a child with acute myeloid leukemia. Each CDR3 is given with its conserved first and last residue. The order of the fields is V gene, J gene, D gene, clone size, CDR3 DNA, CDR3 protein. A D gene is named only where the DNA matches it firmly. Clone sizes are given selectively: once, few, many, or a class where the clone is expanded.

V: TRBV18; J: TRBJ2-3; D: .; size: .; DNA: TGTGCCAGCTCACTGAGCAGGCAGGGGCACACAGATACGCAGTATTTT; CDR3: CASSLSRQGHTDTQYF
V: TRBV18; J: TRBJ1-1; D: TRBD1; size: many; DNA: TGTGCCAGCTCACCGGGACAGACCAACACTGAAGCTTTCTTT; CDR3: CASSPGQTNTEAFF
V: TRBV9; J: TRBJ2-7; D: TRBD2; size: few; DNA: TGTGCCAGCAGCGTCGGACTAGCGGGAGGGGCCTTCAACGAGCAGTACTTC; CDR3: CASSVGLAGGAFNEQYF
V: TRBV10-3; J: TRBJ2-7; D: .; size: many; DNA: TGTGCCATCAGTGCCGAAGTCTACGAGCAGTACTTC; CDR3: CAISAEVYEQYF
V: TRBV20-1; J: TRBJ2-7; D: .; size: few; DNA: TGCAGTGCTAGAGATCGAGTCACTCACTACGAGCAGTACTTC; CDR3: CSARDRVTHYEQYF
V: TRBV24-1; J: TRBJ2-2; D: .; size: .; DNA: TGTGCCACCAGTGATCCCGACCTGTCCGGGGAGCTGTTTTTT; CDR3: CATSDPDLSGELFF
V: TRBV6-2/TRBV6-3; J: TRBJ2-7; D: .; size: many; DNA: TGTGCCAGCAGTTCCTTAGGCTACCCCTCCTACGAGCAGTACTTC; CDR3: CASSSLGYPSYEQYF
V: TRBV7-2; J: TRBJ2-5; D: TRBD2; size: few; DNA: TGTGCCAGCATGAGTAGCGGGAAGGTGGGAGAGACCCAGTACTTC; CDR3: CASMSSGKVGETQYF
V: TRBV30; J: TRBJ2-1; D: .; size: few; DNA: TGTGCCTGGAGTAACGGGGGTGAGCAGTTCTTC; CDR3: CAWSNGGEQFF
V: TRBV5-1; J: TRBJ1-1; D: TRBD1; size: few; DNA: TGCGCCAGCAGCTTGGGACCGGGACAGGGAGAGGCTTTCTTT; CDR3: CASSLGPGQGEAFF
V: TRBV28; J: TRBJ2-5; D: .; size: few; DNA: TGTGCCAGCATCGTTGGCGGGGACAGTCAAGAGACCCAGTACTTC; CDR3: CASIVGGDSQETQYF
V: TRBV27; J: TRBJ2-3; D: .; size: .; DNA: TGTGCCAGCACCCGGCGGGACCTGCGAGATACGCAGTATTTT; CDR3: CASTRRDLRDTQYF
V: TRBV20-1; J: TRBJ2-3; D: .; size: few; DNA: TGCAGTGCTAGCCCCGAACCAACAGATACGCAGTATTTT; CDR3: CSASPEPTDTQYF
V: TRBV9; J: TRBJ1-1; D: .; size: few; DNA: TGTGCCAGCAGCGCCTTAGACAGCCTGAACACTGAAGCTTTCTTT; CDR3: CASSALDSLNTEAFF
V: TRBV9; J: TRBJ2-3; D: TRBD1; size: .; DNA: TGTGCCAGCAGCCCTAGGGGGCATACCGCCGTAGATACGCAGTATTTT; CDR3: CASSPRGHTAVDTQYF
V: TRBV29-1; J: TRBJ2-1; D: TRBD2; size: many; DNA: TGCAGCGTCCCCACGAGCGGGGCCTACAATGAGCAGTTCTTC; CDR3: CSVPTSGAYNEQFF
V: TRBV9; J: TRBJ2-3; D: .; size: many; DNA: TGTGCCAGCAGCGCTGTCACAGATACGCAGTATTTT; CDR3: CASSAVTDTQYF
V: TRBV5-6; J: TRBJ1-5; D: TRBD1; size: .; DNA: TGTGCCAGCAGCTTGGACAGGGGTCTCGGCAATCAGCCCCAGCATTTT; CDR3: CASSLDRGLGNQPQHF
V: TRBV3-1; J: TRBJ1-2; D: .; size: many; DNA: TGTGCCAGCATCCACAGGAGGGGCTACTATGGCTACACCTTC; CDR3: CASIHRRGYYGYTF
V: TRBV27; J: TRBJ2-2; D: TRBD1; size: .; DNA: TGTGCCAGCAGTTTAGTCAGGGGGATGACCGGGGAGCTGTTTTTT; CDR3: CASSLVRGMTGELFF
V: TRBV15; J: TRBJ2-1; D: .; size: few; DNA: TGTGCCACCAGCAGAACGGGTAATGAGCAGTTCTTC; CDR3: CATSRTGNEQFF
V: TRBV5-1; J: TRBJ2-2; D: .; size: .; DNA: TGCGCCAGCAGCTTTAAAGGGGCGAACACCGGGGAGCTGTTTTTT; CDR3: CASSFKGANTGELFF
V: TRBV7-3; J: TRBJ2-7; D: TRBD2; size: few; DNA: TGTGCCAGCAGCTTAACGGTGACTAGCAGCGAGCAGTACTTC; CDR3: CASSLTVTSSEQYF
V: TRBV9; J: TRBJ2-2; D: TRBD2; size: .; DNA: TGTGCCAGCAGCGGGGTCGGGGCGGGAGCCGGGGAGCTGTTTTTT; CDR3: CASSGVGAGAGELFF
V: TRBV6-5; J: TRBJ2-2; D: TRBD2; size: many; DNA: TGTGCCAGCAGAGTCGGGAGGGTTCCGGGGGAGCTGTTTTTT; CDR3: CASRVGRVPGELFF
V: TRBV28; J: TRBJ2-2; D: .; size: .; DNA: TGTGCCAGCAGTGTCGGGGTTCACACCGGGGAGCTGTTTTTT; CDR3: CASSVGVHTGELFF
V: TRBV7-2; J: TRBJ2-3; D: .; size: many; DNA: TGTGCCAGCAGCTTATACTTAGGGAGGGGGGATACGCAGTATTTT; CDR3: CASSLYLGRGDTQYF
V: TRBV3-1; J: TRBJ2-5; D: TRBD2; size: .; DNA: TGTGCCAGCAGCGGAGCGGGAGGGCGAGGGGAGACCCAGTACTTC; CDR3: CASSGAGGRGETQYF
V: TRBV6-2/TRBV6-3; J: TRBJ2-1; D: TRBD2; size: many; DNA: TGTGCCAGCAGTTACCCATGGACTAGCGGGAGGCTCGACAATGAGCAGTTCTTC; CDR3: CASSYPWTSGRLDNEQFF
V: TRBV5-1; J: TRBJ2-3; D: TRBD2; size: many; DNA: TGCGCCAGCAGCTACTGGACTAGCGGGAGCAACACAGATACGCAGTATTTT; CDR3: CASSYWTSGSNTDTQYF
V: TRBV7-8; J: TRBJ2-1; D: TRBD2; size: .; DNA: TGTGCCAGCAGCTCTCCAACGGGACTAGCGGGAGGTGAGCAGTTCTTC; CDR3: CASSSPTGLAGGEQFF
V: TRBV7-2; J: TRBJ2-4; D: TRBD2; size: .; DNA: TGTGCCAGCAGCCCTAGCGGGAGCGTTGGCAAAAACATTCAGTACTTC; CDR3: CASSPSGSVGKNIQYF
V: TRBV24-1; J: TRBJ2-3; D: .; size: .; DNA: TGTGCCACCAGTGATTTCGGGGAGGTGAAAGATACGCAGTATTTT; CDR3: CATSDFGEVKDTQYF
V: TRBV7-7; J: TRBJ2-2; D: .; size: many; DNA: TGTGCTAGCAGCCCAGTTAACACCGGGGAGCTGTTTTTT; CDR3: CASSPVNTGELFF
V: TRBV15; J: TRBJ2-7; D: .; size: few; DNA: TGTGCCACCAGCAGAGTCGGCACCGGGGGTAGGTACGAGCAGTACTTC; CDR3: CATSRVGTGGRYEQYF
V: TRBV2; J: TRBJ2-7; D: .; size: many; DNA: TGTGCCAGCAGATTGGGAGTCTACGAGCAGTACTTC; CDR3: CASRLGVYEQYF
V: TRBV7-3; J: TRBJ2-7; D: .; size: few; DNA: TGTGCCAGCAGCGCCCAGGGGGGGCAGTACGAGCAGTACTTC; CDR3: CASSAQGGQYEQYF
V: TRBV5-1; J: TRBJ1-4; D: .; size: .; DNA: TGCGCCAGCAGCTTGGTCGAAGGGCAGGTTGGAAAACTGTTTTTT; CDR3: CASSLVEGQVGKLFF
V: TRBV28; J: TRBJ2-1; D: TRBD1; size: many; DNA: TGTGCCAGCAGTTCCAGGGACAGGGGGCACTACAATGAGCAGTTCTTC; CDR3: CASSSRDRGHYNEQFF
V: TRBV7-2; J: TRBJ2-1; D: TRBD2; size: .; DNA: TGTGCCAGCAGCCCCTCCGGGACTAGCGGGAGAATTTGGTTCTTC; CDR3: CASSPSGTSGRIWFF
V: TRBV5-1; J: TRBJ2-1; D: .; size: .; DNA: TGCGCCAGCAGCTTGGCCTCCACTAGATCTAATGAGCAGTTCTTC; CDR3: CASSLASTRSNEQFF
V: TRBV4-3; J: TRBJ2-5; D: .; size: .; DNA: TGCGCCAGCAGCCAAGACGGGGGTCTTGGAGAGACCCAGTACTTC; CDR3: CASSQDGGLGETQYF
V: TRBV20-1; J: TRBJ1-5; D: TRBD1; size: .; DNA: TGCAGTGCTAGAGTTGGGACAGTCAGCAATCAGCCCCAGCATTTT; CDR3: CSARVGTVSNQPQHF
V: TRBV20-1; J: TRBJ1-5; D: .; size: many; DNA: TGCAGTGCTGAGACCCCTCACAATCAGCCCCAGCATTTT; CDR3: CSAETPHNQPQHF
V: TRBV6-2/TRBV6-3; J: TRBJ2-2; D: .; size: few; DNA: TGTGCCAGCAAGGGGCGAGGAGTTAACACCGGGGAGCTGTTTTTT; CDR3: CASKGRGVNTGELFF
V: TRBV6-5; J: TRBJ1-3; D: .; size: many; DNA: TGTGCCAGCAGTTACGTCCCCCTCGGAGTCGGAAACACCATATATTTT; CDR3: CASSYVPLGVGNTIYF
V: TRBV20-1; J: TRBJ2-1; D: .; size: many; DNA: TGCAGTGCTTTGTTGGGGAACGGCAATGAGCAGTTCTTC; CDR3: CSALLGNGNEQFF
V: TRBV30; J: TRBJ2-2; D: .; size: few; DNA: TGTGCCTGGAGTTCTAAATCTTCACTCCACCGGGAGCTGTTTTTT; CDR3: CAWSSKSSLHRELFF
V: TRBV6-5; J: TRBJ1-3; D: .; size: .; DNA: TGTGCCAGCAGTTACGAGGGCAGGGCTGGAAACACCATATATTTT; CDR3: CASSYEGRAGNTIYF
V: TRBV12-3/TRBV12-4; J: TRBJ2-1; D: TRBD2; size: many; DNA: TGTGCCAGCAGCCTAACCCTGGGTCTAGCGGTTCACAATGAGCAGTTCTTC; CDR3: CASSLTLGLAVHNEQFF
V: TRBV29-1; J: TRBJ2-3; D: TRBD2; size: few; DNA: TGCAGCGTCAAAGGGACTAGCGTGGGCACAGATACGCAGTATTTT; CDR3: CSVKGTSVGTDTQYF
V: TRBV6-2/TRBV6-3; J: TRBJ2-7; D: .; size: .; DNA: TGTGCCAGCACCCTTGGAGGGGTCTCCTACGAGCAGTACTTC; CDR3: CASTLGGVSYEQYF
V: TRBV12-3/TRBV12-4; J: TRBJ2-7; D: .; size: few; DNA: TGTGCCAGCAGTTTCCGACTAGTCCACGAGCAGTACTTC; CDR3: CASSFRLVHEQYF
V: TRBV6-5; J: TRBJ2-3; D: TRBD2; size: .; DNA: TGTGCCAGCAGTTCCGACCGGGTAAAGCGGGAGGGCCGAGGAGATACGCAGTATTTT; CDR3: CASSSDRVKREGRGDTQYF
V: TRBV7-2; J: TRBJ2-1; D: .; size: few; DNA: TGTGCCAGCAGCTTTCTGGCGCCAAGCTCCTACAATGAGCAGTTCTTC; CDR3: CASSFLAPSSYNEQFF
V: TRBV5-5; J: TRBJ2-5; D: TRBD2; size: few; DNA: TGTGCCAGCAGCCCGCAGACTAGCGGGAGAATTTTGATCCAGTACTTC; CDR3: CASSPQTSGRILIQYF
V: TRBV12-5; J: TRBJ2-1; D: TRBD2; size: many; DNA: TGTGCTAGTGGTTTGGCGGGAGGGGATGAGCAGTTCTTC; CDR3: CASGLAGGDEQFF
V: TRBV28; J: TRBJ1-1; D: TRBD1; size: .; DNA: TGTGCCAGCAGTTTAAACGATAGGGGGCGTGACACTGAAGCTTTCTTT; CDR3: CASSLNDRGRDTEAFF
V: TRBV19; J: TRBJ1-2; D: .; size: .; DNA: TGTGCCAGTAGTTACAGCATGACCTATGGCTACACCTTC; CDR3: CASSYSMTYGYTF